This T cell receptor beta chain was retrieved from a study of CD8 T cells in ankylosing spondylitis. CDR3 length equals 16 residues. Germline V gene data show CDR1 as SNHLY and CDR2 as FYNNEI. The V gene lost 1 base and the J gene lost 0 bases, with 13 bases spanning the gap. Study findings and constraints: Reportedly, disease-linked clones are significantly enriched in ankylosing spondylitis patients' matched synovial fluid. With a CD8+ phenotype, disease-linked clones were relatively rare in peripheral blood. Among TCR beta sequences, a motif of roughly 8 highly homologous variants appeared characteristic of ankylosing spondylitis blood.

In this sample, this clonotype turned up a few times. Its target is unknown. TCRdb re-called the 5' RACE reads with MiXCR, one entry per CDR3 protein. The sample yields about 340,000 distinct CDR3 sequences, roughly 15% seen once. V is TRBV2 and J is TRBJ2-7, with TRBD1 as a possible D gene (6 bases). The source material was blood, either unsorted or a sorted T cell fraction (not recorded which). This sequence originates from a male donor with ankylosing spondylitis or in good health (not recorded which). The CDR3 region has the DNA TGTGCCAGCAGTGAAGTCGTGACAGGTAGCTCCTACGAGCAGTACTTC. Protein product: CASSEVVTGSSYEQYF. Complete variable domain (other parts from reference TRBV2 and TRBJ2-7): EPEVTQTPSHQVTQMGQEVILRCVPISNHLYFYWYRQILGQKVEFLVSFYNNEISEKSEIFDDQFSVERPDGSNFTLKIRSTKLEDSAMYFCASSEVVTGSSYEQYFGPGTRLTVT.